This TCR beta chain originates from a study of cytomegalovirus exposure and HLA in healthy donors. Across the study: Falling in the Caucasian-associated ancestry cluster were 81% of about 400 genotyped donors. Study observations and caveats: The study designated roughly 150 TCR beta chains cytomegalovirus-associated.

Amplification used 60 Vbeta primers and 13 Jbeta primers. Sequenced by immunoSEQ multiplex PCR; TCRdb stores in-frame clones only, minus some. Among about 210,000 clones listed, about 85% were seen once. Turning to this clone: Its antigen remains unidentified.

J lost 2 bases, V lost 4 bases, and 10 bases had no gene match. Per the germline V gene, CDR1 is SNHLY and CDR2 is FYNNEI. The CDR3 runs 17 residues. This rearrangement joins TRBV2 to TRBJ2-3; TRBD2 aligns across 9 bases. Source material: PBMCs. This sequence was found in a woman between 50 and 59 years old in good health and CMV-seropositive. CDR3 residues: CASSAERGARTTDTQYF. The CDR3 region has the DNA TGTGCCAGCAGTGCCGAGCGGGGGGCACGTACCACAGATACGCAGTATTTT.